Below, 20 T cell receptor beta chains from the same sample are listed, as sequenced in a study of response to subunit inactivated influenza vaccine. MiXCR, run by TCRdb on the RT-PCR reads, gives a single entry per CDR3 protein. The sample has hundreds of thousands of distinct CDR3 sequences; 16% are singletons. Sequenced here: CD4+ T cells sorted from PBMCs, sampled roughly 24 months after vaccination. These receptors all stem from a man aged 50-75 years who received an inactivated influenza vaccine.

The chain recombines TRBV20-1 with TRBJ2-1, with 10 positions matching TRBD2. With 5 bases clipped from V and 6 bases from J, the junction kept 7 bases outside the gene matches. Looked up from germline, CDR1 is DFQATT and CDR2 is SNEGSKA (reference sequence). This CDR3 comprises 14 residues. The CDR3 is CSAWTSGNFNEQFF. In DNA, the CDR3 is TGCAGTGCTTGGACTAGCGGAAACTTCAATGAGCAGTTCTTC.

V and J are TRBV28 and TRBJ2-7; D is unresolved. The V end was cut by 2 bases, the J end by 1 base, with 9 bases between. In germline, CDR1 is MDHEN, CDR2 SYDVKM. The CDR3 has 14 residues. CDR3 in DNA: TGTGCCAGCAGTTTACCTCAATCTTCCTACGAGCAGTACTTC. It translates to CASSLPQSSYEQYF. Combining the CDR3 with reference TRBV28 and TRBJ2-7 gives the whole variable domain DVKVTQSSRYLVKRTGEKVFLECVQDMDHENMFWYRQDPGLGLRLIYFSYDVKMKEKGDIPEGYSVSREKKERFSLILESASTNQTSMYLCASSLPQSSYEQYFGPGTRLTVT.

This clonotype showed up just a few times. The gene calls are TRBV12-3 or TRBV12-4 and TRBJ2-7; 7 bases are a match to TRBD1. The ends lost 5 bases at V and 6 bases at J; junction bases unmatched: 7. The CDR3 runs to 13 residues. Here the CDR3 DNA reads TGTGCCAGCAGTCCGAGACAGGGAGTCGAGCAGTACTTC. It yields the protein CASSPRQGVEQYF.

This clonotype turned up a few times. This chain uses TRBV20-1 with TRBJ2-7; 8 bases agree with TRBD1. The CDR3 contains 13 residues. From germline, CDR1 is DFQATT and CDR2 SNEGSKA (reference sequence). Unmatched junction bases numbered 4, after V lost 1 base and J lost 5 bases. This CDR3 reads CSARVTGENEQYF. In nucleotides, the CDR3 is TGCAGTGCTAGAGTGACAGGGGAAAACGAGCAGTACTTC.

This clonotype has only a few counts. The chain uses TRBV20-1 and TRBJ1-1; no clear D gene. The CDR3 totals 13 residues. Trimming took off 6 bases at V and 3 bases at J, with 14 bases between the two ends. Germline loops: CDR1 DFQATT, CDR2 SNEGSKA (reference sequence). Written as DNA, the CDR3 is TGCAGTGCCCCACAGAGGAAGGACACTGAAGCTTTCTTT. The encoded protein is CSAPQRKDTEAFF.

This clonotype was seen ten or more times. The J gene is TRBJ1-5, the V gene TRBV10-3; D remains unclear. This CDR3 comprises 14 residues. V lost 3 bases and J 10 bases, leaving 16 bases between the germline ends. Germline lookup yields CDR1 ENHRY and CDR2 SYGVKD. CDR3 DNA: TGTGCCATCAGTGACAGCCACACGTTAGGCCCCCAGCATTTT. Its translation: CAISDSHTLGPQHF.

The rearrangement uses TRBV7-8 and TRBJ2-1, with TRBD2 matching 12 bases. Trimming at V came to 2 bases and at J to 7 bases, leaving 9 bases not matched to a gene. Germline-derived CDR1 and CDR2 are SGHVS and FQNEAQ. The CDR3 sequence is 17 residues long. CDR3 DNA sequence: TGTGCCAGCAGCTTAAGACTAGCGGGAGAGCCTGGGAATGAGCAGTTCTTC. Translation gives CASSLRLAGEPGNEQFF.

This clonotype was picked up a small number of times. The rearrangement joins TRBV16 to TRBJ1-3; D is uncertain. V was trimmed by 0 bases and J by 1 base, leaving 7 bases between them. The CDR3 has 15 residues. CDR1 and CDR2 from the germline V gene are KGHSY and FQNENV. The DNA of the CDR3 is TGTGCCAGCAGCCAATCGCAGAATTCTGGAAACACCATATATTTT. Amino acids: CASSQSQNSGNTIYF.

This clonotype was counted between two and nine times. The chain recombines TRBV4-2 with TRBJ1-4, with D perhaps matching TRBD1 (6 bases). CDR1 is LGHNA, CDR2 YNFKEQ, per germline. Trimming shortened V by 4 bases and J by 2 bases, and 14 bases separated the two germline ends. CDR3 length equals 16 residues. The CDR3 region has the DNA TGTGCCAGCAGCCGACAGACAGGAGGCACTAATGAAAAACTGTTTTTT. Amino acid sequence: CASSRQTGGTNEKLFF.

There are a few counts of this clonotype. The J gene is TRBJ2-2, the V gene TRBV18, with D possibly matching TRBD2 (6 bases). With 3 bases removed from V and 4 bases from J, the gap between germline ends came to 9 bases. Germline CDR1 reads KGHSH; CDR2 reads LQKENI. This CDR3 contains 14 residues. The CDR3 region is CASSPSGPTGELFF. In DNA, the CDR3 is TGTGCCAGCTCACCCAGCGGGCCCACCGGGGAGCTGTTTTTT.

This clonotype was seen only a few times. The chain recombines TRBV29-1 with TRBJ2-5; D possibly corresponds to TRBD2 (5 bases). The CDR3 consists of 14 residues. Trimming removed 4 bases at V and 6 bases at J, with 18 bases between. CDR1 and CDR2 from the germline V gene are SQVTM and ANQGSEA. CDR3 sequence: CSVGAEVGRQTQYF. Here the CDR3 DNA reads TGCAGCGTTGGGGCGGAGGTTGGTAGACAGACCCAGTACTTC.

This clonotype showed up many times. The chain has TRBV3-1 and TRBJ2-1, with 9 bases that match TRBD2. The ends lost 1 base at V and 12 bases at J; junction bases unmatched: 10. CDR1 and CDR2 from the germline V gene are LGHDT and YNNKEL (reference sequence). The CDR3 extends over 15 amino acids. Written as DNA, the CDR3 is TGTGCCAGCAGCCAAGTGCCGGGTAGCGGGAGATGGCAGTTCTTC. It yields the protein CASSQVPGSGRWQFF.

This clonotype was seen at least ten times. This chain uses TRBV10-3 with TRBJ2-7, with 11 positions matching TRBD1. Germline V gene sequence: CDR1 ENHRY, CDR2 SYGVKD. V dropped 4 bases and J dropped 6; count of bases not matched to a gene: 8. The CDR3 is made up of 15 amino acids. CDR3 region: CAISVSTGTGGEQYF. CDR3 coding DNA: TGTGCCATCAGTGTCTCGACCGGGACAGGGGGCGAGCAGTACTTC.

This clonotype has only a few counts. The J gene is TRBJ1-4, the V gene TRBV7-2; D possibly corresponds to TRBD1 (5 bases). CDR3 length equals 14 residues. V was clipped by 5 bases and J by 7 bases, with 14 bases between them. CDR1 and CDR2 (germline): SGHTA, FQGNSA. CDR3: CASSRGVGGEKLFF. Here the CDR3 DNA reads TGTGCCAGCAGCCGAGGGGTTGGCGGTGAAAAACTGTTTTTT.

This clonotype was seen a few times. V usage is TRBV5-1 and J usage is TRBJ1-1; D gene unclear. CDR1 SGHRS and CDR2 YFSETQ come from the germline V gene. The CDR3 has 15 amino acids. The V and J ends lost 4 bases and 1 base respectively, with 14 bases between them. CDR3 in amino acids: CASSPLTAKNTEAFF. DNA for the CDR3: TGCGCCAGCAGCCCACTGACGGCTAAGAACACTGAAGCTTTCTTT.

This clonotype was observed a handful of times. The chain combines TRBV19 with TRBJ2-7; D possibly uses TRBD1 or TRBD2 (5 bases each). There are 14 residues in the CDR3. The V end lost 9 bases, the J end lost 3 bases, and 18 bases lay between the germline ends. Germline V gives CDR1 LNHDA, CDR2 SQIVND (reference sequence). The CDR3 sequence is CASGTRDRVYEQYF. The DNA of the CDR3 is TGTGCCAGCGGAACCCGGGACCGAGTCTACGAGCAGTACTTC. The variable domain in full, completed from reference TRBV19 and TRBJ2-7, reads DGGITQSPKYLFRKEGQNVTLSCEQNLNHDAMYWYRQDPGQGLRLIYYSQIVNDFQKGDIAEGYSVSREKKESFPLTVTSAQKNPTAFYLCASGTRDRVYEQYFGPGTRLTVT.

The sample holds a few counts of this clonotype. The chain joins TRBV7-2 to TRBJ2-7; D is ambiguous. Germline CDR1 and CDR2: SGHTA and FQGNSA. The V end was cut by 5 bases, the J end by 5 bases, with 19 bases between. This CDR3 region has 15 residues. This CDR3 is CASSPTVLTGNEQYF. The CDR3 nucleotides are TGTGCCAGCAGCCCCACCGTCCTCACTGGGAACGAGCAGTACTTC. The variable domain in full, completed from reference TRBV7-2 and TRBJ2-7, reads GAGVSQSPSNKVTEKGKDVELRCDPISGHTALYWYRQSLGQGLEFLIYFQGNSAPDKSGLPSDRFSAERTGGSVSTLTIQRTQQEDSAVYLCASSPTVLTGNEQYFGPGTRLTVT.

This clonotype was picked up a small number of times. This rearrangement joins TRBV20-1 to TRBJ2-4; D perhaps matches TRBD2 (6 bases). Trimming pared 6 bases from V and 3 bases from J, leaving 18 bases between. CDR3 length: 15 amino acids. Germline V lookup: CDR1 DFQATT, CDR2 SNEGSKA (reference sequence). The CDR3 bases are TGCAGTGCCGGGATAGGGGCGGGAAACAAAAACATTCAGTACTTC. Amino acids: CSAGIGAGNKNIQYF.

The chain recombines TRBV7-2 with TRBJ2-7, with D unclear. The CDR3 contains 9 residues. In germline, CDR1 is SGHTA, CDR2 FQGNSA. The V and J ends lost 1 base and 12 bases respectively, with 4 bases between them. The chain's CDR3 is CASSLGLYF. Written as DNA, the CDR3 is TGTGCCAGCAGCTTAGGACTGTACTTC.

This clonotype turned up a few times. The chain combines TRBV14 with TRBJ2-1; TRBD2 matches 11 bases. This CDR3 is 17 amino acids long. Germline lookup yields CDR1 SGHDN and CDR2 FVKESK. Trimming removed 4 bases from V and 3 bases from J; junction bases left unmatched: 8. The CDR3 sequence is CASSPFLGTSGYNEQFF. The CDR3 DNA is TGTGCCAGCAGCCCTTTTCTCGGGACTAGCGGCTACAATGAGCAGTTCTTC.